This T cell receptor beta chain was identified during a study of cytomegalovirus exposure and HLA in healthy donors. The PCR had 60 Vbeta and 13 Jbeta primers. Method: immunoSEQ multiplex PCR; TCRdb's copy keeps in-frame clones and lacks some. The table has some 130,000 clones, 60% to 85% seen once. This CDR3 contains 15 residues. Germline V gene lookup returns CDR1 LNHDA and CDR2 SQIVND (reference sequence). With 4 bases removed from V and 1 base from J, the gap between germline ends came to 10 bases. Remarks on this clone: Its cognate antigen is unknown.

This cohort consisted of healthy bone marrow donors. Study findings and constraints: Some V segments (TRBV6-2 and TRBV6-3 among them) were excluded as indistinguishable.

The clonotype comes from a woman in her thirties or forties in good health and CMV-seronegative. Specimen: PBMCs. The chain recombines TRBV19 with TRBJ2-2, with a weak D call TRBD2 (6 bases). The DNA of the CDR3 is TGTGCCAGTAGTAGTGGAGGGAAGAACACCGGGGAGCTGTTTTTT. This gives the protein CASSSGGKNTGELFF.